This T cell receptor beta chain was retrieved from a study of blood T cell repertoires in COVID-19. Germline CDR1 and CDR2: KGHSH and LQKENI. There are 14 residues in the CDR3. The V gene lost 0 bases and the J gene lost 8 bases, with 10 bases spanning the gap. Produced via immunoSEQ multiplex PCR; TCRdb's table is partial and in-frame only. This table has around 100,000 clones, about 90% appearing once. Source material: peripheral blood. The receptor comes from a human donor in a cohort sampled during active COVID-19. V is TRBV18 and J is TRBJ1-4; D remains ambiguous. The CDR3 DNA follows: TGTGCCAGCTCACCACCGTCGGAGACCGAAAAACTGTTTTTT. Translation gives CASSPPSETEKLFF.